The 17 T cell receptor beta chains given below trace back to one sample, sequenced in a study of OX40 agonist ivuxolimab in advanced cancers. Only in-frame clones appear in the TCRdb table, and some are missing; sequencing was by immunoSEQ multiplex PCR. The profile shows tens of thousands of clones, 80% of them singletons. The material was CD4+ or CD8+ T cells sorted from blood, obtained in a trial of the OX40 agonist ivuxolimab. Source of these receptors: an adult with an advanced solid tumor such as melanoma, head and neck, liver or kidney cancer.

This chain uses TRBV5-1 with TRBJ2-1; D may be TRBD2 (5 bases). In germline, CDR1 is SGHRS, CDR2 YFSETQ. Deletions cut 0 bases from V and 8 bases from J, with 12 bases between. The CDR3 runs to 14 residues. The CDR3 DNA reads TGCGCCAGCAGCTTGGTCGCTAGCAGCGATGAGCAGTTCTTC. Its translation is CASSLVASSDEQFF.

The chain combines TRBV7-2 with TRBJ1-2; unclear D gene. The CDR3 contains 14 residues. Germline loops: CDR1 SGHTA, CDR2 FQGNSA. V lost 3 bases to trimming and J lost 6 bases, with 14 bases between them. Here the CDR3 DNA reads TGTGCCAGCAGCTTCACGAACGTTGGGCATGGCTACACCTTC. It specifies CASSFTNVGHGYTF.

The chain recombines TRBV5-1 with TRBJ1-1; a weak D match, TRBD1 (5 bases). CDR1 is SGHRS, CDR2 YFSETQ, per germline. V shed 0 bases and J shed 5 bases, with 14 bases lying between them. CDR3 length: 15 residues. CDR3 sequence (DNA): TGCGCCAGCAGCTTGGTGGGTGGGGGTCAGACTGAAGCTTTCTTT. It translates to CASSLVGGGQTEAFF.

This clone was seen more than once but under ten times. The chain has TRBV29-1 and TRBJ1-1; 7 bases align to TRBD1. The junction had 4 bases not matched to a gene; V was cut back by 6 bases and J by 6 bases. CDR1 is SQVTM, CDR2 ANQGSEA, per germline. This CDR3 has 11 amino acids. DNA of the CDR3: TGCAGCGTAGTAACAGGGGCTGAAGCTTTCTTT. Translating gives CSVVTGAEAFF.

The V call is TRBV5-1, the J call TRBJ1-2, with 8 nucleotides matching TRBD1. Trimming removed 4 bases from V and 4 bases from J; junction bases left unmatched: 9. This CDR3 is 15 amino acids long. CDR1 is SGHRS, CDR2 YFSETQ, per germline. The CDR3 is CASSTGTGGGYGYTF. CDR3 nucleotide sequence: TGCGCCAGCAGCACTGGGACAGGTGGTGGCTATGGCTACACCTTC.

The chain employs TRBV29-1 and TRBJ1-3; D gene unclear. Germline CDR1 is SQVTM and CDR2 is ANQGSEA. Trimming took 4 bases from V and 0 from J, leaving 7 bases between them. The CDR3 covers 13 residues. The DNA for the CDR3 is TGCAGCGTTGGTGTTAACTCTGGAAACACCATATATTTT. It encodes CSVGVNSGNTIYF.

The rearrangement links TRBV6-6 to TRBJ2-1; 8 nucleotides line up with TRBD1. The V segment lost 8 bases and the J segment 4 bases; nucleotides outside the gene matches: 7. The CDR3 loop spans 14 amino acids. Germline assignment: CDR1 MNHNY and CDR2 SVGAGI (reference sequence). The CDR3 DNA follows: TGTGCCAGCCACGGGACAGGTGTATACAATGAGCAGTTCTTC. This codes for CASHGTGVYNEQFF.

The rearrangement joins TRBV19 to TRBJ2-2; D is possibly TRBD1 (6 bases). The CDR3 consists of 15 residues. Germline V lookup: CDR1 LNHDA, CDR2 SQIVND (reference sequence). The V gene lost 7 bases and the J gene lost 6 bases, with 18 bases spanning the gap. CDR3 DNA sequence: TGTGCCAGTATTGCCGTCGGGACATGGGCCGGGGAGCTGTTTTTT. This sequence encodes CASIAVGTWAGELFF. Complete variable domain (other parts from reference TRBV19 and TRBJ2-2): DGGITQSPKYLFRKEGQNVTLSCEQNLNHDAMYWYRQDPGQGLRLIYYSQIVNDFQKGDIAEGYSVSREKKESFPLTVTSAQKNPTAFYLCASIAVGTWAGELFFGEGSRLTVL.

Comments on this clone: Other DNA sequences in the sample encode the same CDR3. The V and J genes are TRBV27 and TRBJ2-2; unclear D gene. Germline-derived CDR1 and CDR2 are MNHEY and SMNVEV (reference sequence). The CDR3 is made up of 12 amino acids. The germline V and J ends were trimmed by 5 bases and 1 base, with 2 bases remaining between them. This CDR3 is CASSRNTGELFF. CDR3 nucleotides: TGTGCCAGCAGTCGGAACACCGGGGAGCTGTTTTTT.

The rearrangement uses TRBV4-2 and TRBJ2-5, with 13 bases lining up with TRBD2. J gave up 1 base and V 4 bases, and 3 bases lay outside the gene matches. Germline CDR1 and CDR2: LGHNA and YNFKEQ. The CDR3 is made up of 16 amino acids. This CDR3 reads CASSPTSGRAQETQYF. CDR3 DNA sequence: TGTGCCAGCAGCCCCACTAGCGGGAGGGCCCAAGAGACCCAGTACTTC.

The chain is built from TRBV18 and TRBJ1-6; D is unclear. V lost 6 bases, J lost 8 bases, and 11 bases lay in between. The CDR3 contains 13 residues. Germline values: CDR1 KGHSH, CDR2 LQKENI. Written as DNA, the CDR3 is TGTGCCAGCTCCCAAGATCTGGATTCACCCCTCCACTTT. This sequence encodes CASSQDLDSPLHF.

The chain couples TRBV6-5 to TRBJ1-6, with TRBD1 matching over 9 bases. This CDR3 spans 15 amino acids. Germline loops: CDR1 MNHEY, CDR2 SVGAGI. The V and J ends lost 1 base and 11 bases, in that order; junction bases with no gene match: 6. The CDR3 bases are TGTGCCAGCAGTTACTTAGGGACAGGGTTTCCACCCCTCCACTTT. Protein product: CASSYLGTGFPPLHF.

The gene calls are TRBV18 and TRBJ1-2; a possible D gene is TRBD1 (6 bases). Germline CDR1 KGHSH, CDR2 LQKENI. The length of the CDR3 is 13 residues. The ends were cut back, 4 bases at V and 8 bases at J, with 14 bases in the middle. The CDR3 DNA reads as TGTGCCAGCTCACTTCAGGGGCTCGAGGGCTACACCTTC. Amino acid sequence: CASSLQGLEGYTF.

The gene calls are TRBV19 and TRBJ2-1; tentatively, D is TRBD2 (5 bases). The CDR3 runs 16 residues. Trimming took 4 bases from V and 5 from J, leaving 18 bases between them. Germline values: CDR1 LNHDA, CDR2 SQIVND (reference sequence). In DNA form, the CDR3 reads TGTGCCAGTAGTAACCGCCGAGACCCGGAGGACAATGAGCAGTTCTTC. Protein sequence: CASSNRRDPEDNEQFF. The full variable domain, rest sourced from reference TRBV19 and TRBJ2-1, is DGGITQSPKYLFRKEGQNVTLSCEQNLNHDAMYWYRQDPGQGLRLIYYSQIVNDFQKGDIAEGYSVSREKKESFPLTVTSAQKNPTAFYLCASSNRRDPEDNEQFFGPGTRLTVL.

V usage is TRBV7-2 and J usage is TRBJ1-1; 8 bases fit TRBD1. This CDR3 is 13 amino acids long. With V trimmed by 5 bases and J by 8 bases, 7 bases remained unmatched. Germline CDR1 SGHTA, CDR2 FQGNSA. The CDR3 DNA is TGTGCCAGCAGCCCCACCAGGGGGCAGGAAGCTTTCTTT. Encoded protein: CASSPTRGQEAFF. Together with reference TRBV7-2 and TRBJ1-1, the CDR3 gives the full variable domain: GAGVSQSPSNKVTEKGKDVELRCDPISGHTALYWYRQSLGQGLEFLIYFQGNSAPDKSGLPSDRFSAERTGGSVSTLTIQRTQQEDSAVYLCASSPTRGQEAFFGQGTRLTVV.

CDR3 nucleotides: TGTGCCAGCAGCAGCCGACAGAGGAGCTCCTACAATGAGCAGTTCTTC. Amino acids: CASSSRQRSSYNEQFF. The chain is built from TRBV9 and TRBJ2-1; tentatively, D is TRBD1 (5 bases). CDR1 SGDLS and CDR2 YYNGEE come from the germline V gene. Trimming removed 4 bases at V and 0 bases at J, with 14 bases between. The CDR3 has 16 amino acids. Full variable domain (outside the CDR3, taken from reference TRBV9 and TRBJ2-1): DSGVTQTPKHLITATGQRVTLRCSPRSGDLSVYWYQQSLDQGLQFLIQYYNGEERAKGNILERFSAQQFPDLHSELNLSSLELGDSALYFCASSSRQRSSYNEQFFGPGTRLTVL.

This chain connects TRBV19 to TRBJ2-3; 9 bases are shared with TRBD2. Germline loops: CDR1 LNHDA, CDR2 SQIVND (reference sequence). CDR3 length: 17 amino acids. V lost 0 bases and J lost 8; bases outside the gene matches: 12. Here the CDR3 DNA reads TGTGCCAGTAGTATAGATCGTCTCCGGCGGGGGGGAGTTACGCAGTATTTT. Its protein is CASSIDRLRRGGVTQYF.